This entry is about one T cell receptor beta chain. The antigen remains unidentified. Clones were sequenced by immunoSEQ multiplex PCR, and TCRdb holds only the in-frame ones, with some missing. The sample shows around 120,000 clones, 92% of them seen only once. Analysis merged second doses at about 4 or about 12 weeks. The sample is drawn from a study of T cell responses to AZD1222 COVID-19 vaccine. Study observations and caveats: In a largely white British group with more females than males, clonal diversity was possibly underestimated. Without day 14 samples, only post-peak T cell repertoires were studied.

CDR3 size: 16 residues. CDR1 LNHDA and CDR2 SQIVND come from the germline V gene (reference sequence). Between the trimmed V and J ends, which lost 1 base and 8 bases, there was a span of 18 bases. The chain links TRBV19 to TRBJ2-4; perhaps TRBD1 as D (5 bases). Source: peripheral blood, taken 28 days after the second AZD1222 dose. This TCR was recovered from an adult who received the AZD1222 COVID-19 vaccine. The CDR3: CASSIVQGTGGDIQYF. The DNA for the CDR3 is TGTGCCAGTAGTATAGTCCAGGGTACGGGTGGAGACATTCAGTACTTC.